Below, 4 T cell receptor beta chains from the same sample are listed, as sequenced in a study of T cell responses to AZD1222 COVID-19 vaccine. TCRdb's copy holds only in-frame clones and misses some; the assay was immunoSEQ multiplex PCR. The repertoire has about 120,000 clones, 75% to 95% of them found once; the top ten carry 4% to 4.5%. The sequencing used peripheral blood, collected 28 days after the second dose of the MenACWY control vaccine. These receptor sequences come from an adult who received the MenACWY meningococcal vaccine as a control.

The chain uses TRBV6-5 and TRBJ1-6; no firm D call. The CDR3 extends over 14 amino acids. V was trimmed by 6 bases and J by 1 base, leaving 7 bases between them. Germline lookup yields CDR1 MNHEY and CDR2 SVGAGI. Here the CDR3 reads CASSRYSYNSPLHF. The DNA of the CDR3 is TGTGCCAGCAGCCGGTATTCCTATAATTCACCCCTCCACTTT.

This chain links TRBV28 with TRBJ1-5; perhaps TRBD1 as D (6 bases). V gave up 5 bases and J gave up 16 bases, with 21 bases separating them. The CDR3 consists of 13 residues. Germline values: CDR1 MDHEN, CDR2 SYDVKM. CDR3 protein: CASSTSLRDTGHF. The CDR3, as DNA: TGTGCCAGCAGTACCTCCCTCCGGGACACCGGCCATTTT.

The rearrangement links TRBV11-2 to TRBJ2-1, with D unclear. The length of the CDR3 is 12 residues. Germline CDR1 SGHAT, CDR2 FQNNGV. Trimming cost V 1 base and J 2 bases, with 0 bases left between them. The CDR3 nucleotides read TGTGCCAGCAGCTTAGCCTACAATGAGCAGTTCTTC. This sequence encodes CASSLAYNEQFF. The whole variable domain, filled in from reference TRBV11-2 and TRBJ2-1, reads EAGVAQSPRYKIIEKRQSVAFWCNPISGHATLYWYQQILGQGPKLLIQFQNNGVVDDSQLPKDRFSAERLKGVDSTLKIQPAKLEDSAVYLCASSLAYNEQFFGPGTRLTVL.

This chain uses TRBV3-1 (or the pseudogene TRBV3-2) with TRBJ2-7, with 11 bases lining up with TRBD2. Unmatched junction bases numbered 9, after V lost 1 base and J lost 7 bases. Germline V gives CDR1 LGHDT, CDR2 YNNKEL (reference sequence). The CDR3 covers 16 residues. The CDR3, as DNA: TGTGCCAGCAGCCAAGGAAAACTAGCGGGAGACTGGGAGCAGTACTTC. Residues: CASSQGKLAGDWEQYF.